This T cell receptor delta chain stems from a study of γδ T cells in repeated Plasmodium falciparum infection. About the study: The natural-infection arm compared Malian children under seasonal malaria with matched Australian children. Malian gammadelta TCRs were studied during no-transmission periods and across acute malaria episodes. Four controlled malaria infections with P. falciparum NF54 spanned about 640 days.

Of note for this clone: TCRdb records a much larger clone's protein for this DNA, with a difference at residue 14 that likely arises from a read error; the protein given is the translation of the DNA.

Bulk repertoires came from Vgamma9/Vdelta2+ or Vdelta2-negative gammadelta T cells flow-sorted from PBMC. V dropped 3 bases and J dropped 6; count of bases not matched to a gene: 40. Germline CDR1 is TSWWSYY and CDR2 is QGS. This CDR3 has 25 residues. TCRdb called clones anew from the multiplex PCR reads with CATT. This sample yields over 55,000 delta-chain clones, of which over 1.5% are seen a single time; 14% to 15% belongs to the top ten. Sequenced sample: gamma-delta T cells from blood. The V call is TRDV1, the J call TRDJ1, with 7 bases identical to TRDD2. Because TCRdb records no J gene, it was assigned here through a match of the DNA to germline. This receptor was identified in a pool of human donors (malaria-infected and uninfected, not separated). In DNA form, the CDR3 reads TGTGCTCTTGGGGAGGCCCTATTCCTACGTTGGGTGCCTGAGGGATCCCGCCTACGGGGCTATAAACTCATCTTT. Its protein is CALGEALFLRWVPEGSRLRGYKLIF.